These 20 T cell receptor beta chains were sequenced from one sample in a study of OX40 agonist ivuxolimab in advanced cancers. Sequencing was performed with immunoSEQ multiplex PCR; in TCRdb, only in-frame clones are kept and a portion is missing. Among 15,000 to 25,000 clones listed, approximately 73% were seen once. This specimen consisted of CD4+ or CD8+ T cells sorted from blood, obtained in a trial of the OX40 agonist ivuxolimab. These receptors all stem from an adult with an advanced solid tumor such as melanoma, head and neck, liver or kidney cancer.

This clone turned up a few times. This chain links TRBV29-1 with TRBJ2-5; the match to TRBD1 covers 9 bases. V shed 3 bases and J 5 bases; nucleotides not matched to a gene: 7. The germline CDR1 and CDR2 sequences are SQVTM and ANQGSEA. The CDR3 totals 14 residues. CDR3 residues: CSVDYRGRVETQYF. In DNA form, the CDR3 reads TGCAGCGTTGACTACAGGGGGCGGGTGGAGACCCAGTACTTC.

The chain links TRBV18 to TRBJ2-5; TRBD2 is a possible D gene (5 bases). The CDR3 is made up of 17 amino acids. The ends were cut back, 3 bases at V and 1 base at J, with 18 bases in the middle. The germline V gene encodes CDR1 KGHSH and CDR2 LQKENI. The CDR3 DNA reads TGTGCCAGCTCACCGTCCCTGCACAGCGGACCCCAAGAGACCCAGTACTTC. It codes for CASSPSLHSGPQETQYF.

This rearrangement joins TRBV2 to TRBJ1-1, with D unresolved. This CDR3 region has 12 residues. V lost 7 bases to trimming and J lost 3 bases, with 9 bases between them. Germline assignment: CDR1 SNHLY and CDR2 FYNNEI. Here the CDR3 reads CASIRSHTEAFF. The CDR3, as DNA: TGTGCCAGCATACGAAGCCACACTGAAGCTTTCTTT. The complete variable domain, with remaining parts taken from reference TRBV2 and TRBJ1-1, reads EPEVTQTPSHQVTQMGQEVILRCVPISNHLYFYWYRQILGQKVEFLVSFYNNEISEKSEIFDDQFSVERPDGSNFTLKIRSTKLEDSAMYFCASIRSHTEAFFGQGTRLTVV.

This clone has just one count. The chain employs TRBV28 and TRBJ1-4, with D possibly being TRBD1 (6 bases). Deletions cut 6 bases from V and 8 bases from J, with 16 bases between. The germline CDR1 and CDR2 sequences are MDHEN and SYDVKM. This CDR3 comprises 14 residues. In DNA, the CDR3 is TGTGCCAGCAGGCCGGACAGTATTGGCGAAAAACTGTTTTTT. This codes for CASRPDSIGEKLFF.

The chain carries TRBV27 and TRBJ2-3; no reliable D call. The V end was cut by 5 bases, the J end by 5 bases, with 5 bases between. This CDR3 is built from 11 residues. The germline CDR1 and CDR2 sequences are MNHEY and SMNVEV (reference sequence). CDR3 loop: CASSTRDTQYF. CDR3 coding DNA: TGTGCCAGCAGTACAAGAGATACGCAGTATTTT.

This chain joins TRBV19 and TRBJ1-1; possibly TRBD1 for D (5 bases). The length of the CDR3 is 14 residues. Trimming took 2 bases from V and 7 from J, leaving 14 bases between them. Germline loops: CDR1 LNHDA, CDR2 SQIVND (reference sequence). The DNA for the CDR3 is TGTGCCAGTAGTATAATAGGAGGGGCCGTTGAAGCTTTCTTT. This sequence encodes CASSIIGGAVEAFF.

With respect to this clone: The sample carries other DNA sequences with the same CDR3. V and J are TRBV29-1 and TRBJ2-5; tentatively, D is TRBD1 (5 bases). The length of the CDR3 is 13 residues. V lost 1 base and J 5 bases, leaving 11 bases between the germline ends. The germline CDR1 and CDR2 sequences are SQVTM and ANQGSEA. The CDR3 spells CSVEVGAGETQYF. In nucleotides, the CDR3 is TGCAGCGTTGAAGTAGGGGCAGGGGAGACCCAGTACTTC.

The genes are TRBV27 and TRBJ1-1; D is unresolved. Looked up from germline, CDR1 is MNHEY and CDR2 is SMNVEV (reference sequence). Trimming took off 3 bases at V and 0 bases at J, with 8 bases between the two ends. The CDR3 extends over 14 amino acids. The CDR3 nucleotides read TGTGCCAGCAGTTTGATGGCCCTGAACACTGAAGCTTTCTTT. It is translated as CASSLMALNTEAFF.

The rearrangement joins TRBV5-4 to TRBJ2-1; D uncertain. V lost 3 bases and J 2 bases, leaving 6 bases between the germline ends. The CDR3 contains 13 residues. Germline V CDR1 and CDR2: SGHNT, YYREEE (reference sequence). The CDR3 region has the DNA TGTGCCAGCAGCTCAGACACCTACAATGAGCAGTTCTTC. Encoded protein: CASSSDTYNEQFF.

V and J are TRBV5-1 and TRBJ2-7; TRBD2 matches 8 bases. The CDR3 loop spans 15 amino acids. Germline CDR1 is SGHRS and CDR2 is YFSETQ. V shed 4 bases and J 3 bases; nucleotides not matched to a gene: 9. The CDR3 coding sequence is TGCGCCAGCAGCCCGGGGGGAGCGGGAGACTACGAGCAGTACTTC. Protein sequence: CASSPGGAGDYEQYF. The variable domain in full, completed from reference TRBV5-1 and TRBJ2-7, reads KAGVTQTPRYLIKTRGQQVTLSCSPISGHRSVSWYQQTPGQGLQFLFEYFSETQRNKGNFPGRFSGRQFSNSRSEMNVSTLELGDSALYLCASSPGGAGDYEQYFGPGTRLTVT.

V is TRBV2 and J is TRBJ2-5, with D perhaps matching TRBD2 (8 bases). The J call could be wrong; TRBJ2-7 is a better fit for the DNA end. The CDR3 extends over 16 amino acids. CDR1 and CDR2 (germline): SNHLY, FYNNEI. CDR3 sequence reads: CASSFLSGDSSYEQYF. The CDR3 nucleotides read TGTGCCAGCAGTTTCCTTAGCGGGGACAGCTCCTACGAGCAGTACTTC.

The CDR3 DNA reads TGTGCCAGCAGCGTATATGCTCTCGGGGCAGATACGCAGTATTTT. This gives the protein CASSVYALGADTQYF. The chain couples TRBV9 to TRBJ2-3, with D possibly being TRBD2 (5 bases). Germline values: CDR1 SGDLS, CDR2 YYNGEE. The V and J ends lost 1 base and 4 bases respectively, with 13 bases between them. CDR3 length equals 15 residues.

V usage is TRBV9 and J usage is TRBJ2-2; 8 positions match TRBD1. This CDR3 contains 17 residues. CDR1 is SGDLS, CDR2 YYNGEE, per germline. Germline trimming cut 0 bases from V and 2 bases from J; bases unmatched to any gene: 6. CDR3 sequence reads: CASSVDRTGTNTGELFF. CDR3 nucleotide sequence: TGTGCCAGCAGCGTAGATCGGACAGGGACAAACACCGGGGAGCTGTTTTTT.

About this clone itself: Within the sample, other DNA sequences also encode this same CDR3. The rearrangement joins TRBV7-8 to TRBJ2-3, with 7 bases fitting TRBD2. Germline-derived CDR1 and CDR2 are SGHVS and FQNEAQ. CDR3 length: 15 amino acids. V was clipped by 3 bases and J by 1 base; unmatched bases: 4. The CDR3 DNA reads as TGTGCCAGCAGCTTGCCGGGAGGTGGCACAGATACGCAGTATTTT. This gives the protein CASSLPGGGTDTQYF.

The rearrangement joins TRBV7-9 to TRBJ2-3; D gene unclear. V gave up 5 bases and J gave up 2 bases, with 17 bases separating them. Germline assignment: CDR1 SEHNR and CDR2 FQNEAQ (reference sequence). This CDR3 comprises 16 residues. In nucleotides, the CDR3 is TGTGCCAGCAGCCCTCCCTTCCAGAGCTCCACAGATACGCAGTATTTT. Protein sequence: CASSPPFQSSTDTQYF.

J is TRBJ2-1 and V is TRBV15, with 10 bases fitting TRBD1. The CDR3 extends over 16 amino acids. The V gene end was trimmed by 4 bases and the J gene end by 5 bases; junction bases not matched to a gene: 8. Per the germline V gene, CDR1 is LNHNV and CDR2 is YYDKDF (reference sequence). Here the CDR3 DNA reads TGTGCCACCAGCACGAGACGGACAGGGGGTAACAATGAGCAGTTCTTC. Its protein is CATSTRRTGGNNEQFF.

This clone occurred a few times. J is TRBJ2-3 and V is TRBV5-1; D gene uncertain. V lost 4 bases, J lost 2 bases, and 5 bases lay in between. Germline V gene lookup returns CDR1 SGHRS and CDR2 YFSETQ. The CDR3 loop spans 12 amino acids. The CDR3 loop is CASSGDTDTQYF. The CDR3 bases are TGCGCCAGCAGCGGGGACACAGATACGCAGTATTTT.

The chain employs TRBV5-6 and TRBJ2-5, with D possibly TRBD2 on 5 matching bases. There are 18 residues in the CDR3. The V gene's germline CDR1 is SGHDT and CDR2 YYEEEE. V lost 3 bases, J lost 3 bases, and 24 bases lay in between. In DNA, the CDR3 is TGTGCCAGCAGCTCTCTACTGACGGAGGACGCCGGGGAAGAGACCCAGTACTTC. It encodes CASSSLLTEDAGEETQYF. The entire variable domain, with the rest obtained from reference TRBV5-6 and TRBJ2-5, is as follows: DAGVTQSPTHLIKTRGQQVTLRCSPKSGHDTVSWYQQALGQGPQFIFQYYEEEERQRGNFPDRFSGHQFPNYSSELNVNALLLGDSALYLCASSSLLTEDAGEETQYFGPGTRLLVL.

V usage is TRBV9 and J usage is TRBJ1-1, with D unclear. Germline lookup yields CDR1 SGDLS and CDR2 YYNGEE. V lost 1 base and J 2 bases, leaving 9 bases between the germline ends. The length of the CDR3 is 14 residues. This CDR3 reads CASSVPGLNTEAFF. For the CDR3, the DNA is TGTGCCAGCAGCGTACCCGGACTTAACACTGAAGCTTTCTTT.

This clone was observed a few times. The J gene is TRBJ1-1, the V gene TRBV5-4; no clear D. Looked up from germline, CDR1 is SGHNT and CDR2 is YYREEE (reference sequence). The CDR3 contains 15 residues. With 5 bases removed from V and 7 bases from J, the gap between germline ends came to 21 bases. The CDR3 coding sequence is TGTGCCAGCAGTCATCAGATCGGCCTAGACTTTGAAGCTTTCTTT. This gives the protein CASSHQIGLDFEAFF. The full variable domain, its missing parts supplied by reference TRBV5-4 and TRBJ1-1, is ETGVTQSPTHLIKTRGQQVTLRCSSQSGHNTVSWYQQALGQGPQFIFQYYREEENGRGNFPPRFSGLQFPNYSSELNVNALELDDSALYLCASSHQIGLDFEAFFGQGTRLTVV.